This TCR beta chain derives from a study of T cells in women clearing cervical HPV infection. Study as a whole: HLA type stays a possible confounder, typing being limited.

The CDR3 runs 13 residues. V lost 6 bases and J 5 bases, leaving 12 bases between the germline ends. Per germline, CDR1 MNHEY and CDR2 SVGEGT. About this clone itself: The CDR3 end falls 3 residues outside the read, so it is completed with the germline J gene.

Libraries were prepared by immunoSEQ multiplex PCR; TCRdb keeps only in-frame clonotypes and omits some of them. This table lists over 25,000 clones. The TCR was taken from a woman aged 18 to 75 with a cervical HPV16 infection that either progressed to CIN3+ or cleared (not recorded which). The chain carries TRBV6-2 or TRBV6-3 and TRBJ2-3; D unclear. Sequences were obtained from blood buffy coat. CDR3 residues: CASSDTQVDTQYF. The sequenced CDR3 bases are TGTGCCAGCAGCGACACCCAGGTAGATACG.